This is a list of T cell receptor beta chains from one sample in a study of cytomegalovirus exposure and HLA in healthy donors. Using immunoSEQ multiplex PCR, the repertoire was profiled, and TCRdb retains in-frame clones only, with some absent. The sample consists of just over 200,000 clones, just under 70% of them appearing once. The sample was PBMCs. The receptors were gathered from a man aged 35 to 55 in good health and CMV-seropositive. The CDR3 runs from the conserved cysteine through the conserved F or W. D genes are given only for firm matches. Clone size is stated in some rows and not others, as once, few, many or a class when expanded.

>.|TRBJ2-5|TRBV7-2|once
TGTGCCAGCAGCTTAAATTATGGGAGTCTACAAGAGACCCAGTACTTC
CASSLNYGSLQETQYF
>.|TRBJ2-2|TRBV9|.
TGTGCCAGCAGCGTATCAGGGACTCGGGGCACCGGGGAGCTGTTTTTT
CASSVSGTRGTGELFF
>TRBD2|TRBJ2-3|TRBV7-9|.
TGTGCCAGCAGCTTCCCGGGAGAGCTAGCGGGTTCTAGCACAGATACGCAGTATTTT
CASSFPGELAGSSTDTQYF
>TRBD2|TRBJ2-7|TRBV18|.
TGTGCCAGCTCCGACCGGACTAGCGGGTCCAACGAGCAGTACTTC
CASSDRTSGSNEQYF
>.|TRBJ1-2|TRBV28|.
TGTGCCAGCAGTTCCCCCCCAGGGGGCTACACCTTC
CASSSPPGGYTF
>TRBD2|TRBJ2-7|TRBV5-4|.
TGTGCCAGCAGCGAAAGGACTAGCGGGAGATACGAGCAGTACTTC
CASSERTSGRYEQYF
>TRBD1|TRBJ1-6|TRBV27|.
TGTGCCAGCTCCTCCTCACCGGGGACAGGGTTCAATTCACCCCTCCACTTT
CASSSSPGTGFNSPLHF
>.|TRBJ2-7|TRBV5-1|few
TGCGCCAGCAGCTTGGATTCAGGGTCAGACGAGCAGTACTTC
CASSLDSGSDEQYF
>TRBD1|TRBJ2-1|TRBV4-2|.
TGTGCCAGCAGCCCGATACAGGGGGCTAGGATATATGAGCAGTTCTTC
CASSPIQGARIYEQFF
>.|TRBJ1-1|TRBV5-1|.
TGCGCCAGCAGCTTCCGTAAGGGGTCGGGCACTGAAGCTTTCTTT
CASSFRKGSGTEAFF
>.|TRBJ1-4|TRBV7-9|.
TGTGCCAGCAGCTTAGACACAAGACAGTTTTTT
CASSLDTRQFF
>TRBD1|TRBJ1-1|TRBV9|.
TGTGCCAGCAGCATCCGGGACAGGGGTACTGAAGCTTTCTTT
CASSIRDRGTEAFF
>TRBD2|TRBJ2-5|TRBV4-1|.
TGCGCCAGCAGCTCCGCGGGGGGGGGAGCCCGCCAAGAGACCCAGTACTTC
CASSSAGGGARQETQYF
>TRBD2|TRBJ2-1|TRBV27|.
TGTGCCAGCAGTTTAGTGGCGGGGGGGCCTGATGAGCAGTTCTTC
CASSLVAGGPDEQFF
>.|TRBJ1-4|TRBV6-5|.
TGTGCCAGCAGTTACTCAGGCAGGGCGGGAGAAAAACTGTTTTTT
CASSYSGRAGEKLFF
>TRBD1|TRBJ1-4|TRBV2|.
TGTGCCGTCAGGTTGGGACAGGGGCGTGAAAAACTGTTTTTT
CAVRLGQGREKLFF
>.|TRBJ2-7|TRBV5-6|.
TGTGCCAGCAGCTTGGTTGGTGAAGGTAGGGAGAACGAGCAGTACTTC
CASSLVGEGRENEQYF
>.|TRBJ2-1|TRBV18|.
TGTGCCAGCTCACCAAGAACAGGGTACAATGAGCAGTTCTTC
CASSPRTGYNEQFF
>TRBD2|TRBJ2-1|TRBV5-6|.
TGTGCCAGCAGCCTGAGCGGGGGAAGGTACAATGAGCAGTTCTTC
CASSLSGGRYNEQFF
>TRBD1|TRBJ1-1|TRBV10-3|.
TGTGCCATCTCGGACAGGGGGCGCGGGAACACTGAAGCTTTCTTT
CAISDRGRGNTEAFF
>.|TRBJ1-3|TRBV7-6|.
TGTGCCAGCAGCTTTCGAGTTGGAAACACCATATATTTT
CASSFRVGNTIYF
>TRBD2|TRBJ2-3|TRBV10-3|.
TGTGCCATCAGTGAATGGACGGGGGGGCCAGTCGATACGCAGTATTTT
CAISEWTGGPVDTQYF
>TRBD1|TRBJ2-2|TRBV10-2|.
TGCGCCAGCCGCCGACAGGGAAACACCGGGGAGCTGTTTTTT
CASRRQGNTGELFF
>TRBD2|TRBJ2-3|TRBV5-4|.
TGTGCCAGCAGCTTGGGATATAGCGGGGGGGCGGGAGATACGCAGTATTTT
CASSLGYSGGAGDTQYF
>TRBD1|TRBJ1-2|TRBV25-1|.
TGTGCCAGCAGCGTTGGGACAGGGGGTGGCTACACCTTC
CASSVGTGGGYTF
>TRBD1|TRBJ2-7|TRBV5-1|.
TGCGCCAGCAGCTCCACGACAGGGGTCAACGAGCAGTACTTC
CASSSTTGVNEQYF
>TRBD1|TRBJ2-5|TRBV2|.
TGTGCCAGCTCTCCAGACAGGGCATTAGGGACCCAGTACTTC
CASSPDRALGTQYF
>TRBD1|TRBJ1-5|TRBV4-2|once
TGTGCCAGCAGCCATGCAGGGGGAAGCAATCAGCCCCAGCATTTT
CASSHAGGSNQPQHF
>.|TRBJ2-1|TRBV6-6|once
TGTGCCAGCAGTTACGTCGGTAGCAATGAGCAGTTCTTC
CASSYVGSNEQFF
>TRBD1|TRBJ2-3|TRBV9|.
TGTGCCAGCAGCTTCGGACAGGGGACAGATACGCAGTATTTT
CASSFGQGTDTQYF
>.|TRBJ2-3|TRBV6-1|once
TGTGCCAGCTTGACGGGGGTCGCGGCAGATACGCAGTATTTT
CASLTGVAADTQYF
>.|TRBJ2-3|TRBV7-6|.
TGTGCCAGCAGCTTAGCCGCAGCTGGCGGAGGTGCAGATACGCAGTATTTT
CASSLAAAGGGADTQYF
>.|TRBJ2-4|TRBV7-9|.
TGTGCCAGCAGCCCCCCCGGGACTCCGAAAAACATTCAGTACTTC
CASSPPGTPKNIQYF
>TRBD1|TRBJ1-1|TRBV19|once
TGTGCCAGTAGACTCGGGACAGCACAATTGAACACTGAAGCTTTCTTT
CASRLGTAQLNTEAFF
>.|TRBJ1-2|TRBV6-6|.
TGTGCCAGCAGAGAACGGGGGGACTCTAACTATGGCTACACCTTC
CASRERGDSNYGYTF
>.|TRBJ1-6|TRBV6-1|.
TGTGCCAGCAGAGTGGACTTAAATTCACCCCTCCACTTT
CASRVDLNSPLHF
>TRBD1|TRBJ1-1|TRBV10-2|.
TGCGCCAGCTGGGGACAGCCGAACACTGAAGCTTTCTTT
CASWGQPNTEAFF
>TRBD2|TRBJ2-1|TRBV19|once
TGTGCCAGTAGTCTTACTAGCGGGGGTTACAATGAGCAGTTCTTC
CASSLTSGGYNEQFF
>.|TRBJ1-2|TRBV11-2|.
TGTGCCAGCAGCCAGCTGGGCATGGACTATGGCTACACCTTC
CASSQLGMDYGYTF
>.|TRBJ1-5|TRBV4-1|.
TGCGCCAGCAGCCAGATGGGCCTTGGACTTAATAGCAATCAGCCCCAGCATTTT
CASSQMGLGLNSNQPQHF
>.|TRBJ2-2|TRBV28|.
TGTGCCAGCACTACGCGGAGATCCCCCATCGGGGAGCTGTTTTTT
CASTTRRSPIGELFF
>TRBD1|TRBJ1-2|TRBV6-1|.
TGTGCCAGCAGTGTTGCACAGGGGGATGGCTACACCTTC
CASSVAQGDGYTF
>.|TRBJ1-2|TRBV7-2|.
TGTGCCAGCAGCTTAGATGAGTCATCCTATGGCTACACCTTC
CASSLDESSYGYTF
>TRBD2|TRBJ2-7|TRBV9|.
TGTGCCAGCAGCGTAGAGGCTGGGACTAGCGGTACCTACGAGCAGTACTTC
CASSVEAGTSGTYEQYF
>.|TRBJ2-7|TRBV4-3|.
TGCGCCAGCAGCCAAGATACTAGCTCTATCACCTACGAGCAGTACTTC
CASSQDTSSITYEQYF
>.|TRBJ2-1|TRBV6-6|.
TGTGCCAGCAGTTACTCCGGGAGCCGAACCTACAATGAGCAGTTCTTC
CASSYSGSRTYNEQFF
>TRBD2|TRBJ2-3|TRBV11-2|.
TGTGCCAGCAGCTTTGGGGGAGCGGGGGGCACAGATACGCAGTATTTT
CASSFGGAGGTDTQYF